These T cell receptor beta chains were read from a single sample in a study of cytomegalovirus exposure and HLA in healthy donors. Clones were read by immunoSEQ multiplex PCR, and TCRdb kept only the in-frame ones, dropping some. In the table there are fewer than 150,000 clones, roughly three quarters of which are singletons. Sequencing was carried out using PBMCs. These receptors came from a man aged 30-40 years in good health and CMV-seronegative. The CDR3 runs from the conserved cysteine through the conserved F or W. Each record gives: V gene, clone size, J gene, CDR3 protein. Clone size is shown for a subset of rows, as once, few, many or a class of expanded clone.

TRBV30	.	TRBJ1-2	CAWTQTGGYTF
TRBV10-3	few	TRBJ2-7	CAISGGREDEQYF
TRBV27	.	TRBJ2-5	CASSLGSSGMGETQYF
TRBV28	.	TRBJ1-4	CASSSEGQGNEKLFF
TRBV6-5	.	TRBJ2-1	CASRRDSGGGVKQFF
TRBV7-2	.	TRBJ1-1	CASSANGNRAFF
TRBV27	.	TRBJ2-7	CASRGQGNEQYF
TRBV19	once	TRBJ2-1	CASIPDRGGNEQFF
TRBV5-1	.	TRBJ2-2	CASTSPFAGELFF
TRBV28	few	TRBJ2-2	CASTSRGGDLTGELFF
TRBV6-1	few	TRBJ1-4	CASTTGGLEKLFF
TRBV7-6	.	TRBJ1-3	CASSFQDPGTYSGNTIYF
TRBV5-1	.	TRBJ2-1	CASSARTSGIYNEQFF
TRBV28	.	TRBJ1-3	CASSRRDTGNTIYF
TRBV27	.	TRBJ2-5	CASSLRLAGGLETQYF
TRBV7-6	once	TRBJ2-1	CASSLEAGVLNEQFF
TRBV7-2	.	TRBJ2-1	CASSLVRVDDEQFF
TRBV11-2	.	TRBJ2-5	CASSLDTVQTQYF
TRBV10-3	.	TRBJ2-2	CAISGTSTGELFF
TRBV5-6	.	TRBJ2-7	CASSHGTAYEQYF
TRBV30	.	TRBJ2-1	CAWSEDSYNEQFF
TRBV9	.	TRBJ1-4	CASSSQGLGAEKLFF
TRBV30	.	TRBJ1-5	CAWSVSSNQPQHF
TRBV6-5	.	TRBJ1-2	CASRRGQGLYGYTF
TRBV7-9	.	TRBJ2-4	CASSPWGQDQRVYF